These 31 T cell receptor beta chains were all obtained from the same sample, sequenced in a study of cytomegalovirus exposure and HLA in healthy donors (dated by TCRdb to 2015 to 2018). Receptor amplification or capture employed the immunoSEQ multiplex PCR assay. The clones in this table, taken by TCRdb from immuneACCESS, are in-frame only. Not every clone is retained; where verified, under half of the shortfall comes from an unresolved V gene, and the cause of the rest is unknown. The sample data list over 200,000 clones, and around 90% of these were observed just once. About 2.9% of the sample goes to the ten largest clones. The sample consisted of PBMCs. The receptor source for this set is a woman aged 18-30 years in good health and CMV-seronegative.

The chain combines TRBV27 with TRBJ2-1, with 7 bases aligning to TRBD2. The CDR3 runs 16 residues. J was trimmed by 1 base and V by 4 bases; bases with no gene match: 7. Germline loops: CDR1 MNHEY, CDR2 SMNVEV (reference sequence). The CDR3 loop is CASSYGRELSYNEQFF. The CDR3 DNA follows: TGTGCCAGCAGTTATGGGCGGGAGTTGTCCTACAATGAGCAGTTCTTC.

The chain combines TRBV5-1 with TRBJ1-3; D is unresolved. V lost 0 bases, J lost 0 bases, and 7 bases lay in between. Germline loops: CDR1 SGHRS, CDR2 YFSETQ. The CDR3 is made up of 15 amino acids. In DNA, the CDR3 is TGCGCCAGCAGCTTGGGCGGGAGCTCTGGAAACACCATATATTTT. The encoded protein is CASSLGGSSGNTIYF. Based on the CDR3 plus reference TRBV5-1 and TRBJ1-3, the full variable domain is KAGVTQTPRYLIKTRGQQVTLSCSPISGHRSVSWYQQTPGQGLQFLFEYFSETQRNKGNFPGRFSGRQFSNSRSEMNVSTLELGDSALYLCASSLGGSSGNTIYFGEGSWLTVV.

J is TRBJ2-7 and V is TRBV9; maybe TRBD1 (5 bases). Germline V lookup: CDR1 SGDLS, CDR2 YYNGEE. The V gene lost 3 bases and the J gene lost 0 bases, with 19 bases spanning the gap. The CDR3 is 17 residues long. In nucleotides, the CDR3 is TGTGCCAGCAGCGCAGACGAAGGCACAGGTCTCTCCTACGAGCAGTACTTC. The encoded protein is CASSADEGTGLSYEQYF.

This clone was seen more than once but under ten times. The J gene is TRBJ1-5, the V gene TRBV5-6; TRBD1 matches at 9 bases. The V segment lost 4 bases and the J segment 9 bases; nucleotides outside the gene matches: 8. The germline gives CDR1 SGHDT, CDR2 YYEEEE. This CDR3 has 14 amino acids. The CDR3 DNA follows: TGTGCCAGCAGCACGACAGGGGGGGCCTCGCCCCAGCATTTT. This encodes CASSTTGGASPQHF.

J is TRBJ1-3 and V is TRBV19; 7 positions match TRBD1. Trimming removed 3 bases from V and 0 bases from J; junction bases left unmatched: 11. The germline V gene encodes CDR1 LNHDA and CDR2 SQIVND (reference sequence). The CDR3 sequence is 18 residues long. For the CDR3, the DNA is TGTGCCAGTAGTATGCGGGGACAGCTAGTACTCTCTGGAAACACCATATATTTT. Translating it yields CASSMRGQLVLSGNTIYF.

The chain has TRBV4-1 and TRBJ2-1; 8 bases agree with TRBD1. V was clipped by 6 bases and J by 2 bases; unmatched bases: 6. CDR1 is MGHRA and CDR2 is YSYEKL in the germline V gene. The CDR3 spans 15 residues. CDR3 residues: CASSRTGSTYNEQFF. As DNA, the CDR3 is TGCGCCAGCAGTCGGACAGGGAGTACCTACAATGAGCAGTTCTTC.

This chain uses TRBV4-1 with TRBJ1-5, with a weak D call TRBD1 (6 bases). Germline V gives CDR1 MGHRA, CDR2 YSYEKL. The CDR3 runs to 13 residues. Trimming cost V 5 bases and J 8 bases, with 13 bases left between them. The CDR3 protein is CASSLQGYKPQHF. DNA of the CDR3: TGCGCCAGCAGCTTACAGGGTTATAAGCCCCAGCATTTT.

V usage is TRBV6-5 and J usage is TRBJ1-5; no reliable D call. CDR1 is MNHEY and CDR2 is SVGAGI in the germline V gene. The CDR3 consists of 14 residues. Trimming cost V 4 bases and J 4 bases, with 11 bases left between them. The CDR3 is CASSLVRTNQPQHF. CDR3 bases: TGTGCCAGCAGTTTGGTGCGGACTAATCAGCCCCAGCATTTT.

The chain combines TRBV28 with TRBJ2-1, with TRBD1 as a possible D gene (6 bases). Trimming stripped 6 bases from V and 0 bases from J, with 15 bases between. The CDR3 covers 16 residues. Germline V lookup: CDR1 MDHEN, CDR2 SYDVKM. The CDR3 coding sequence is TGTGCCAGCAGCCTCTGGGGACAAAGCTCCTACAATGAGCAGTTCTTC. It codes for CASSLWGQSSYNEQFF.

Worth noting for this clone: Other DNA sequences of this sample code for an identical CDR3. J is TRBJ2-1 and V is TRBV5-1, with 11 bases lining up with TRBD2. The V and J ends lost 3 bases and 5 bases, in that order; junction bases with no gene match: 4. From germline, CDR1 is SGHRS and CDR2 YFSETQ. CDR3 length equals 15 residues. The CDR3 reads CASSSGTSGNNEQFF. In DNA, the CDR3 is TGCGCCAGCAGCTCCGGGACTAGCGGAAACAATGAGCAGTTCTTC.

The rearrangement joins TRBV27 to TRBJ1-2, with D possibly matching TRBD1 (6 bases). The ends were cut back, 4 bases at V and 3 bases at J, with 12 bases in the middle. CDR3 length: 14 amino acids. The germline gives CDR1 MNHEY, CDR2 SMNVEV (reference sequence). CDR3 protein: CASSSSGAYYGYTF. Here the CDR3 DNA reads TGTGCCAGCAGTTCCTCAGGGGCCTACTATGGCTACACCTTC.

This sequence joins TRBV6-5 and TRBJ2-7; 9 positions match TRBD1. V shed 5 bases and J 2 bases; nucleotides not matched to a gene: 4. Germline lookup yields CDR1 MNHEY and CDR2 SVGAGI. CDR3 length: 14 amino acids. CDR3 in DNA: TGTGCCAGCAGTATACAGGGGGCGGCCTACGAGCAGTACTTC. Protein: CASSIQGAAYEQYF.

The genes are TRBV4-3 and TRBJ2-2; the match to TRBD2 covers 8 bases. Per the germline V gene, CDR1 is LGHNA and CDR2 is YSLEER. V lost 0 bases, J lost 0 bases, and 3 bases stayed unmatched. The CDR3 contains 17 residues. The CDR3 DNA follows: TGCGCCAGCAGCCAAGACCCGGGACTAGCGAACACCGGGGAGCTGTTTTTT. It specifies CASSQDPGLANTGELFF.

The DNA of the CDR3 is TGTGCCAGCAGCCGAAGACAGGGGGCGAACACCGGGGAGCTGTTTTTT. Translated, it gives CASSRRQGANTGELFF. The chain uses TRBV28 and TRBJ2-2; 9 bases match TRBD1. Germline V gene lookup returns CDR1 MDHEN and CDR2 SYDVKM. The trim removed 6 bases at V and 0 bases at J, leaving 5 bases unmatched. The CDR3 covers 16 residues.

The chain employs TRBV2 and TRBJ2-3, with 9 nucleotides matching TRBD2. There are 18 residues in the CDR3. V was pared by 3 bases and J by 4 bases, with 14 bases of the junction left unmatched. Germline loops: CDR1 SNHLY, CDR2 FYNNEI. In DNA, the CDR3 is TGTGCCAGCAGTGACTCCGGGCGGCGGGAGGGCCTCGCAGATACGCAGTATTTT. Amino acid sequence: CASSDSGRREGLADTQYF.

This clone was detected once. V and J are TRBV11-3 and TRBJ2-1, with D perhaps matching TRBD1 (6 bases). Germline V gives CDR1 SGHNT, CDR2 YENEEA. CDR3 size: 15 residues. Trimming took off 5 bases at V and 5 bases at J, with 16 bases between the two ends. CDR3 protein: CASSADSRSNNEQFF. CDR3 DNA: TGTGCCAGCAGCGCGGACAGCCGGTCCAACAATGAGCAGTTCTTC.

The V gene is TRBV7-9, the J gene TRBJ2-1, with D possibly being TRBD1 (5 bases). This CDR3 spans 13 amino acids. The V end lost 4 bases, the J end lost 6 bases, and 10 bases lay between the germline ends. The germline CDR1 and CDR2 sequences are SEHNR and FQNEAQ (reference sequence). CDR3 loop: CASSSSTANEQFF. The CDR3 DNA is TGTGCCAGCAGCTCCTCGACAGCCAATGAGCAGTTCTTC.

J is TRBJ1-2 and V is TRBV30; 9 bases are a match to TRBD1. CDR1 and CDR2 (germline): GTSNPN, SVGIG (reference sequence). V gave up 4 bases and J gave up 5 bases; unmatched junction bases: 8. The CDR3 has 14 amino acids. The CDR3 spells CAWTGTGLGYGYTF. The CDR3 nucleotides read TGTGCCTGGACAGGGACAGGGCTTGGTTATGGCTACACCTTC.

This sequence joins TRBV2 and TRBJ2-7; a weak D match, TRBD2 (5 bases). CDR1 and CDR2 from the germline V gene are SNHLY and FYNNEI. The CDR3 contains 14 residues. Trimming took 4 bases from V and 2 from J, leaving 12 bases between them. The CDR3 loop is CASSADGMAYEQYF. The CDR3 coding sequence is TGTGCCAGCAGTGCCGACGGGATGGCCTACGAGCAGTACTTC.

Regarding this clone: Other DNA sequences in this sample translate to the same CDR3. The chain has TRBV5-6 and TRBJ2-7; 11 bases align to TRBD2. This CDR3 region has 14 residues. The J segment lost 3 bases and the V segment lost 4 bases, leaving 3 bases of the junction unmatched. Germline loops: CDR1 SGHDT, CDR2 YYEEEE. The CDR3 DNA reads TGTGCCAGCAGCGGAACTAGCGGGAGCTACGAGCAGTACTTC. This translates into CASSGTSGSYEQYF.

The chain employs TRBV9 and TRBJ2-1, with 10 bases that match TRBD2. The CDR3 totals 16 residues. Germline loops: CDR1 SGDLS, CDR2 YYNGEE. With V trimmed by 3 bases and J by 2 bases, 5 bases remained unmatched. Written as DNA, the CDR3 is TGTGCCAGCAGCGAGGGACTAGCGACCCCCTACAATGAGCAGTTCTTC. Residues: CASSEGLATPYNEQFF.

This clone was seen once. J is TRBJ1-2 and V is TRBV5-6, with 11 bases that match TRBD1. Per the germline V gene, CDR1 is SGHDT and CDR2 is YYEEEE. V was clipped by 6 bases and J by 9 bases; unmatched bases: 10. This CDR3 spans 14 amino acids. The CDR3 sequence is CASKRTGGAESYTF. The CDR3, as DNA: TGTGCCAGCAAGAGGACAGGGGGCGCGGAGAGCTACACCTTC.

The J gene is TRBJ2-6, the V gene TRBV9, with unresolved D. In germline, CDR1 is SGDLS, CDR2 YYNGEE. V lost 4 bases and J lost 0, with 11 bases in between. This CDR3 region has 16 residues. The CDR3 loop is CASSPKSSSGANVLTF. In DNA form, the CDR3 reads TGTGCCAGCAGCCCAAAGAGTAGCTCTGGGGCCAACGTCCTGACTTTC.

The gene calls are TRBV7-9 and TRBJ2-5; 7 bases match TRBD2. Germline V gene sequence: CDR1 SEHNR, CDR2 FQNEAQ (reference sequence). J gave up 7 bases and V 5 bases, and 13 bases lay outside the gene matches. The CDR3 consists of 15 residues. CDR3 region: CASSPTRTRIGTQYF. As DNA, the CDR3 is TGTGCCAGCAGCCCTACCCGGACTAGGATTGGGACCCAGTACTTC.

V gene TRBV28 combines with J gene TRBJ2-1; 10 nucleotides align to TRBD1. The CDR3 runs to 14 residues. CDR1 is MDHEN and CDR2 is SYDVKM in the germline V gene. Germline trimming cut 11 bases from V and 5 bases from J; bases unmatched to any gene: 9. CDR3 residues: CAGKDRGTHNEQFF. For the CDR3, the DNA is TGTGCCGGAAAGGACAGGGGGACCCACAATGAGCAGTTCTTC.

This chain links TRBV7-2 with TRBJ2-5, with TRBD2 matching over 9 bases. The trim removed 2 bases at V and 1 base at J, leaving 5 bases unmatched. There are 16 residues in the CDR3. CDR1 and CDR2 from the germline V gene are SGHTA and FQGNSA. The DNA of the CDR3 is TGTGCCAGCAGCTTATCAAGCGGGAGGCTCCAAGAGACCCAGTACTTC. It encodes CASSLSSGRLQETQYF.

The V and J genes are TRBV19 and TRBJ2-7, with 13 bases fitting TRBD2. The CDR3 is 15 residues long. Germline V gene sequence: CDR1 LNHDA, CDR2 SQIVND (reference sequence). V shed 7 bases, J shed 5 bases, and the junction held 8 bases outside the gene matches. CDR3 bases: TGTGCCAGTACTAGTGGACTAGCGGGAGTAAACGAGCAGTACTTC. The encoded protein is CASTSGLAGVNEQYF.

This rearrangement joins TRBV10-3 to TRBJ2-7; 9 bases are a match to TRBD1. The CDR3 is 14 residues long. CDR1 and CDR2 from the germline V gene are ENHRY and SYGVKD. The V gene end was trimmed by 7 bases and the J gene end by 2 bases; junction bases not matched to a gene: 6. CDR3 DNA sequence: TGTGCCATCAACGGACAGGGGCAAGCCTACGAGCAGTACTTC. Amino acids: CAINGQGQAYEQYF.

This clone has just one count. The chain employs TRBV6-5 and TRBJ2-1, with 12 bases identical to TRBD2. The CDR3 loop spans 15 amino acids. V trimming: 6 bases; J trimming: 8 bases; junction bases outside the gene matches: 8. The germline V gene has CDR1 MNHEY and CDR2 SVGAGI. The DNA for the CDR3 is TGTGCCAGCAGGTTGACTAGCGGGAGTTTGGATGAGCAGTTCTTC. Its protein product is CASRLTSGSLDEQFF.

This chain joins TRBV13 and TRBJ2-3; 9 bases fit TRBD2. Per germline, CDR1 PRHDT and CDR2 FYEKMQ (reference sequence). With V trimmed by 6 bases and J by 2 bases, 9 bases remained unmatched. CDR3 length equals 16 residues. DNA for the CDR3: TGTGCCAGCAGACCGACCGGGACTAGCCTCACAGATACGCAGTATTTT. This codes for CASRPTGTSLTDTQYF.

The rearrangement uses TRBV4-1 and TRBJ1-1; TRBD1 is a possible D gene (6 bases). With 0 bases removed from V and 1 base from J, the gap between germline ends came to 9 bases. Looked up from germline, CDR1 is MGHRA and CDR2 is YSYEKL. This CDR3 has 15 amino acids. The CDR3 DNA is TGCGCCAGCAGCCAAGATGTACAGGGGAACACTGAAGCTTTCTTT. Its translation: CASSQDVQGNTEAFF.